This T cell receptor beta chain came from a study of T cells in localized non-small cell lung cancer. As to this clone: Its antigen is undetermined.

Between the trimmed V and J ends, which lost 6 bases and 4 bases, there was a span of 9 bases. Germline-derived CDR1 and CDR2 are MNHEY and SMNVEV (reference sequence). The CDR3 length is 12 residues. Points from the study as a whole: Clonality peaked in uninvolved adjacent lung rather than tumor. Heterogeneity stays possible, as sequencing covered only one tumor region. Appearances in adjacent lung were noted for a median approximately 58 of the top 100 tumor clones.

Repertoires were generated with immunoSEQ multiplex PCR, while TCRdb's copy carries only in-frame clones and drops some. The sample records 35,000 to 40,000 clones, approximately 88% being singletons. The receptor's source is a woman aged 35 to 70 with stage I lung adenocarcinoma. The genes are TRBV27 and TRBJ2-5; the D gene is possibly TRBD2 (5 bases). This specimen was peripheral blood, taken before any cancer treatment. The CDR3 spells CASRGVGETQYF. CDR3 sequence (DNA): TGTGCCAGCAGGGGAGTAGGAGAGACCCAGTACTTC.